This TCR beta chain was retrieved from a study of blood T cell repertoires in COVID-19. Study details: The origin of the acute and convalescent COVID-19 samples was the United States, Italy and Spain. T cells, B-cell-depleted T cells, or PBMCs supplied cDNA or gDNA.

With 5 bases removed from V and 11 bases from J, the gap between germline ends came to 14 bases. The CDR3 has 12 residues. Looked up from germline, CDR1 is SGHTS and CDR2 is YDEGEE. Per the authors' pipeline: Estimation of nucleated cell counts relied on the amplification of reference gene primers. Sequenced by immunoSEQ multiplex PCR; TCRdb stores in-frame clones only, minus some. The V and J calls and the clone size are those of that table, but D and trimming were determined from the DNA. The sample records about 260,000 clones, 83% being singletons. V gene TRBV5-8 combines with J gene TRBJ1-5; a possible D gene is TRBD1 (5 bases). This receptor was identified in a man in his 60s who had recovered from COVID-19. Sequencing was done on a sample of peripheral blood. DNA for the CDR3: TGTGCCAGCAGAAACGGGGGGAGGACCCAGCATTTT. This gives the protein CASRNGGRTQHF.